The clone carrying this T cell receptor beta chain was observed many times. Antigen: not known. The record originates from a study of T cells in Graves' hyperthyroidism and ophthalmopathy. Trimming took 6 bases from V and 7 from J; bases not matched to a gene: 7. This CDR3 has 15 amino acids. There were TCR beta CDR3 regions amplified from RNA transcripts. The primer set for the first-round RT-PCR of the TCR CDR3 was HTBI. Using its own MiXCR run on the multiplex PCR reads, TCRdb lists one record per CDR3 protein. The table includes about 620,000 distinct CDR3 sequences, 15% to 20% detected once. Study-level findings and limits: Ophthalmopathy onset followed model prediction by a median roughly 6 months.

The chain recombines TRBV12-3 or TRBV12-4 with TRBJ2-1; the match to TRBD1 covers 12 bases. Sequencing was carried out using blood. This TCR came from a woman younger than 45 with Graves' hyperthyroidism. The CDR3 DNA is TGTGCCAGCAGCTGGGGACAGGGGGCGAGGAATGAGCAGTTCTTC. Protein product: CASSWGQGARNEQFF.